Listed below are T cell receptor beta chains from one sample, sequenced in a study of blood T cell repertoires in COVID-19. Profiling relied on immunoSEQ multiplex PCR, and the TCRdb table lists in-frame clones only, not all of them. The table shows some 180,000 clones, with about 85% occurring only once. The specimen was peripheral blood. All receptors derive from a woman in her thirties or forties with COVID-19, enrolled during active disease. Each CDR3 is given with its conserved first and last residue. Clone size, where shown, is once, few, many, or a class for clones that have expanded.

>-|TRBV6-6
CASSKLGTGTNYGYTF
>-|TRBV18
CASSTTSGGTFYEQYF
>-|TRBV19
CASSIGAGQGEAFF
>-|TRBV29-1
CSVDWDRFSTSYGYTF
>-|TRBV9
CACSARSNTGELFF
>-|TRBV24-1
CATSDPRQGLGETQYF
>-|TRBV15
CATSRDREIGRNEQFF
>few|TRBV6-1
CASSEAVSAGVYYGYTF
>-|TRBV11-2
CASSLREGQGGEAFF
>-|TRBV5-1
CASSLAARQLNTEAFF
>-|TRBV5-6
CASSSQGQDTQYF
>-|TRBV7-9
CASSLQGGNQPQHF
>-|TRBV11-2
CASSGDRGLETQYF
>-|TRBV7-2
CASRGNRGGNEKLFF
>-|TRBV4-3
CASSQMGGPYNEQFF
>-|TRBV27
CASSAGGTISNQPQHF
>-|TRBV7-8
CASSLGRAGEWGYTF